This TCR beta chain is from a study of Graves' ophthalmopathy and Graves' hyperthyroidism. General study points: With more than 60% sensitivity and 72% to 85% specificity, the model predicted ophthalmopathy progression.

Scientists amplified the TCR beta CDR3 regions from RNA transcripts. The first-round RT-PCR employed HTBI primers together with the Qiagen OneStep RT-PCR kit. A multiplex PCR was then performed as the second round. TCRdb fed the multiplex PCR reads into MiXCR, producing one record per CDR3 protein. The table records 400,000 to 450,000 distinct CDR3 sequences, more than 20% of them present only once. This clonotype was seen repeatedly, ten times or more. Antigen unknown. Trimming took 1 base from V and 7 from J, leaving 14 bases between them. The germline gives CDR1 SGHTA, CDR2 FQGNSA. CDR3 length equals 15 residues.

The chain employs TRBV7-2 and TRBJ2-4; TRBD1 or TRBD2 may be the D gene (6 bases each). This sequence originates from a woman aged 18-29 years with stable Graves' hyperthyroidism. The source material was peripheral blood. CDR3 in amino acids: CASSLGGAAGNIQYF. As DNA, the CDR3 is TGTGCCAGCAGCTTAGGGGGGGCGGCGGGGAACATTCAGTACTTC. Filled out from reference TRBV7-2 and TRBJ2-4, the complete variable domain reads GAGVSQSPSNKVTEKGKDVELRCDPISGHTALYWYRQSLGQGLEFLIYFQGNSAPDKSGLPSDRFSAERTGGSVSTLTIQRTQQEDSAVYLCASSLGGAAGNIQYFGAGTRLSVL.